This T cell receptor (beta chain) was captured by sequencing in a study of blood T cell repertoires in COVID-19. Study-level information: COVID-19 samples collected from the United States, Italy and Spain covered acute and convalescent phases. The cDNA or gDNA used as material had been derived from T cells, B-cell-depleted T cells, or PBMCs.

As processed by the authors: How many nucleated cells were present was estimated from reference gene primer amplification. Repertoires were generated with immunoSEQ multiplex PCR, while TCRdb's copy carries only in-frame clones and drops some. The D gene and trimming were derived from the DNA, and the V and J assignments and clone size from that table. In the table there are under 150,000 clones, roughly 80% of which are singletons. This CDR3 contains 13 residues. V was trimmed by 6 bases and J by 1 base, leaving 9 bases between them. Germline V gene data show CDR1 as MNHEY and CDR2 as SVGAGI. The sequence came from a man in his sixties with acute or convalescent COVID-19. Input material: peripheral blood. The V and J genes are TRBV6-5 and TRBJ1-1; weak D call: TRBD1 (5 bases). CDR3 in amino acids: CASRADRNTEAFF. The CDR3 coding sequence is TGTGCCAGCAGAGCCGACAGGAACACTGAAGCTTTCTTT.